This TCR beta chain came from a study of T cell responses to AZD1222 COVID-19 vaccine. Samples with a second dose at about 4 or about 12 weeks were pooled together. Profiled with immunoSEQ multiplex PCR; TCRdb holds only in-frame clones, not every one. The sample holds more than 100,000 clones, roughly 87% seen once. Details on this clone: Its antigen is unknown.

Whole-study findings and limits: Vaccine-associated CD4 TCRs spanned spike, dominant at 160-218 and 743-854. The study sampled repertoires only after the peak T cell response.

Germline lookup yields CDR1 MDHEN and CDR2 SYDVKM. The ends were cut back, 6 bases at V and 2 bases at J, with 11 bases in the middle. This CDR3 has 14 amino acids. This clonotype was obtained from an adult who received the AZD1222 COVID-19 vaccine. The rearrangement links TRBV28 to TRBJ1-5; D not certain. Material: peripheral blood, obtained 28 days after the second AZD1222 dose. The CDR3 here is CASRIRARNQPQHF. The CDR3 DNA reads as TGTGCCAGCAGGATCCGGGCCCGCAATCAGCCCCAGCATTTT. Complete variable domain (other parts from reference TRBV28 and TRBJ1-5): DVKVTQSSRYLVKRTGEKVFLECVQDMDHENMFWYRQDPGLGLRLIYFSYDVKMKEKGDIPEGYSVSREKKERFSLILESASTNQTSMYLCASRIRARNQPQHFGDGTRLSIL.